This TCR beta chain was observed in a study of cytotoxic CD8 clonotypes in ibrutinib-treated CLL. Cryopreserved PBMCs provided about 2 micrograms of genomic DNA for the TCR beta libraries. The CDR3 spans 16 residues. After removal of 0 bases from V and 4 bases from J, the junction contained 8 bases not matched to a gene. Germline V CDR1 and CDR2: LGHNT, FRNRAP. Study results and limitations: Among the clonotypes, public ones were uncommon and contracted or held stable on treatment. Baseline values of clonality outstripped age-matched healthy donors and followed circulating CD8+ T-cell counts.

About this clone itself: Its specificity is not known.

The assay was immunoSEQ multiplex PCR, and TCRdb's table has in-frame clones only and misses some. This sample carries some 200,000 clones, about 75% of them seen once, and the ten largest clones take more than 4.5%. The sequence derives from a human donor with chronic lymphocytic leukemia. The chain carries TRBV12-5 and TRBJ1-2, with 7 bases fitting TRBD1. The input for sequencing was PBMCs, taken after 12 months of ibrutinib treatment. The CDR3 protein is CASGLVRGTALYGYTF. Written as DNA, the CDR3 is TGTGCTAGTGGTTTGGTACGAGGGACAGCCCTCTATGGCTACACCTTC. The whole variable domain, remainder taken from reference TRBV12-5 and TRBJ1-2, is DARVTQTPRHKVTEMGQEVTMRCQPILGHNTVFWYRQTMMQGLELLAYFRNRAPLDDSGMPKDRFSAEMPDATLATLKIQPSEPRDSAVYFCASGLVRGTALYGYTFGSGTRLTVV.